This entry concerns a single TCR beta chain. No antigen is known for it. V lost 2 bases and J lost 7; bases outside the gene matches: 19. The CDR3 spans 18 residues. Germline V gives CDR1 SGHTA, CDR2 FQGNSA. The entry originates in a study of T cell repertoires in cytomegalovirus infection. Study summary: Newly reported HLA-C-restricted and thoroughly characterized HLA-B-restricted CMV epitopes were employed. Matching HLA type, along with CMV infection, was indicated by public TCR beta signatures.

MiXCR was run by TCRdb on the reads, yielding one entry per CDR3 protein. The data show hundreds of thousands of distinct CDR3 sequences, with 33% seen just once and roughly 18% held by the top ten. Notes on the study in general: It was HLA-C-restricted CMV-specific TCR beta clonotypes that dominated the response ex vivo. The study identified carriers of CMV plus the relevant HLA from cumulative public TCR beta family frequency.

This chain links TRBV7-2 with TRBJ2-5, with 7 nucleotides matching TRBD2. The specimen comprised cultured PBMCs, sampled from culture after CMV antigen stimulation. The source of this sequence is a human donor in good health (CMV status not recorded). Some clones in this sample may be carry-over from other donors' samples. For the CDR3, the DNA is TGTGCCAGCAGCTTAAGGTCGGGCGGGGAGGGCCCGGTGTGGACCCAGTACTTC. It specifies CASSLRSGGEGPVWTQYF.